This is a list of T cell receptor beta chains from one sample in a study of blood T cells in healthy people across ages. One entry per CDR3 protein, called by TCRdb with MiXCR from the 5' RACE reads. The data contain around 800,000 distinct CDR3 sequences, around half of them singletons. Sequencing was done on a sample of blood. Receptors originate from an older man in good health. Both conserved end residues are part of each CDR3. The D gene is left open where the match is weak. Clone size appears in some rows only: once, few, many, or a class for an expanded clone.

cdr3_nt cdr3_aa j_call clone_size d_call v_call
TGTGCCAGCAGCACTAGCGGGAGTCGGAATGAGCAGTACTTC CASSTSGSRNEQYF TRBJ2-7 NA TRBD2 TRBV6-5
TGTGCCAGCAGAGACAGGGGGAACTACGAGCAGTACTTC CASRDRGNYEQYF TRBJ2-7 NA TRBD1 TRBV2
TGTGCCAGCAGCCAAAAACGGGAGGGCCGTTTGAGGACGCAGTATTTT CASSQKREGRLRTQYF TRBJ2-3 NA TRBD2 TRBV3-1
TGTGCCAGCAGCGCTGCCAGCGGGAGGCTAATCTACGAGCAGTACTTC CASSAASGRLIYEQYF TRBJ2-7 NA TRBD2 TRBV9
TGTGCCAGCAGTAGACAGGGGGCAAAAGATACGCAGTATTTT CASSRQGAKDTQYF TRBJ2-3 once TRBD1 TRBV12-3/TRBV12-4
TGTGTCAGCAGTCTTCAGACAGGGGATGGTGGCACAGATACGCAGTATTTT CVSSLQTGDGGTDTQYF TRBJ2-3 NA TRBD1 TRBV12-3/TRBV12-4
TGTGCCAGCACCCTCCATGGGACGGGGGTTGTTGGAGATACGCAGTATTTT CASTLHGTGVVGDTQYF TRBJ2-3 NA NA TRBV7-2
TGTGCCACCAGGGACAGGGAACGAGATACGCAGTATTTT CATRDRERDTQYF TRBJ2-3 NA TRBD1 TRBV24-1
TGTGCCAGCAGCCTCCGGGGTACCCGGGAGTGGGGTGAGCAGTTCTTC CASSLRGTREWGEQFF TRBJ2-1 NA NA TRBV7-2
TGCAGCGTTACGGGTAGTTCCTACGAGCAGTACTTC CSVTGSSYEQYF TRBJ2-7 many NA TRBV29-1
TGTGCCAGCAGTTTACTCGCTCTAGGGTCCTACGAGCAGTACTTC CASSLLALGSYEQYF TRBJ2-7 few NA TRBV27